These 29 T cell receptor beta chains share one sample of origin, sequenced in a study of CXCR3-negative and CXCR3-positive naive CD8 T cells. Whole-study findings and limits: Higher TRB CDR3 hydrophobicity marked CXCR3-positive naive cells relative to CXCR3-negative naive cells.

The antigens of these receptors remain unknown. The libraries of TRB cDNA were constructed through 5' RACE using UMI labels. TCRdb re-called the 5' RACE reads; one entry per CDR3 protein, DNA not given. The table counts more than 100,000 distinct CDR3 sequences; 0.41% lies in the top ten. Material for sequencing was naive CXCR3+ CD8+ T cells from blood. As to subset: CD45RO-CCR7+CD27+CD95- naive CD8+ T cells expressing CXCR3 (TNR3+). Every receptor here comes from a human donor in good health. Some clones in this sample may be carry-over from other donors' samples.

V is TRBV7-9 and J is TRBJ1-2; the TRBD1 assignment by TCRdb is unverifiable without DNA. Germline CDR1 is SEHNR and CDR2 is FQNEAQ (reference sequence). The CDR3 spans 16 residues. The CDR3 is CASSSTRDSLYYGYTF.

The chain employs TRBV7-9 and TRBJ1-1. The V gene's germline CDR1 is SEHNR and CDR2 FQNEAQ (reference sequence). This CDR3 region has 12 residues. The CDR3: CASSQGGTEAFF.

The rearrangement uses TRBV19 and TRBJ2-7; checking the TCRdb D call of TRBD1 is not possible without DNA. There are 15 residues in the CDR3. Germline lookup yields CDR1 LNHDA and CDR2 SQIVND (reference sequence). The CDR3 is CASSMAGADFHEQYF.

The chain recombines TRBV11-2 with TRBJ2-3; TCRdb returns TRBD2, unconfirmable since there is no DNA. The length of the CDR3 is 15 residues. Germline V CDR1 and CDR2: SGHAT, FQNNGV. The CDR3 loop is CASSLEVLGRDTQYF.

This rearrangement joins TRBV12-3 or TRBV12-4 to TRBJ2-1; TCRdb selects TRBD2, and the lack of DNA leaves this call unchecked. This CDR3 spans 17 amino acids. The CDR3 here is CASSWLAGRASYNEQFF.

The CDR3: CSVQGETGRDQYF. This sequence joins TRBV29-1 and TRBJ2-7; TCRdb reports TRBD1, a call that lacks DNA to check it against. The germline V gene encodes CDR1 SQVTM and CDR2 ANQGSEA. The CDR3 covers 13 residues.

The rearrangement links TRBV29-1 to TRBJ2-7; TCRdb gives TRBD1 as the D gene, but with no DNA this cannot be confirmed. The germline gives CDR1 SQVTM, CDR2 ANQGSEA. The CDR3 runs 13 residues. The CDR3 loop is CSGRDTAGYEQYF.

The V call is TRBV4-1, the J call TRBJ2-1; the TCRdb D gene call, TRBD2, has no DNA to confirm it. The CDR3 has 15 residues. The germline gives CDR1 MGHRA, CDR2 YSYEKL. CDR3 sequence reads: CASSQAGALFNEQFF.

This chain links TRBV27 with TRBJ1-1; TCRdb's D call, TRBD1, is unchecked because there is no DNA. In germline, CDR1 is MNHEY, CDR2 SMNVEV (reference sequence). The CDR3 spans 14 residues. CDR3 in amino acids: CASIAGASNTEAFF.

The chain uses TRBV28 and TRBJ2-7; TCRdb selects TRBD1, and the lack of DNA leaves this call unchecked. The CDR3 has 17 residues. Looked up from germline, CDR1 is MDHEN and CDR2 is SYDVKM. CDR3 sequence: CASNAALRQGFLYEQYF.

This chain links TRBV12-3 or TRBV12-4 with TRBJ2-5; TCRdb outputs TRBD1, but without DNA this stays unchecked. This CDR3 is built from 16 residues. CDR3 region: CASSRETDTIQETQYF.

The chain recombines TRBV20-1 with TRBJ1-1; the TCRdb D gene call, TRBD1, has no DNA to confirm it. Germline loops: CDR1 DFQATT, CDR2 SNEGSKA (reference sequence). The CDR3 runs 13 residues. The chain's CDR3 is CSARDGGNTEAFF.

The chain uses TRBV12-3 or TRBV12-4 and TRBJ2-6; absent DNA, TCRdb's TRBD1 call cannot be checked. This CDR3 spans 16 amino acids. The CDR3 spells CASRSPGGSGANVLTF.

This CDR3 reads CASSLGATYEQYF. The chain combines TRBV28 with TRBJ2-7; TCRdb's D gene call, TRBD1, goes unchecked for lack of DNA. CDR1 is MDHEN, CDR2 SYDVKM, per germline. The CDR3 spans 13 residues.

The rearrangement links TRBV27 to TRBJ1-2; TCRdb proposes TRBD1, but this gene call is untestable without DNA. CDR1 is MNHEY, CDR2 SMNVEV, per germline (reference sequence). The CDR3 runs 16 residues. The CDR3 sequence: CASSLGTGGPAGGYTF.

V is TRBV5-6 and J is TRBJ2-7; TCRdb's assignment of TRBD1 cannot be checked, as there is no DNA. The CDR3 covers 12 residues. The V gene's germline CDR1 is SGHDT and CDR2 YYEEEE. This chain's CDR3 is CASSFIRDEQYF.

This chain joins TRBV30 and TRBJ2-7. Germline lookup yields CDR1 GTSNPN and CDR2 SVGIG (reference sequence). This CDR3 is 13 amino acids long. The CDR3 loop reads CAWSVGISYEQYF.

J is TRBJ2-7 and V is TRBV5-4; the TRBD2 assignment by TCRdb is unverifiable without DNA. The CDR3 sequence is 17 residues long. CDR1 and CDR2 (germline): SGHNT, YYREEE (reference sequence). This chain's CDR3 is CASSLEGYAGVIYEQYF.

The CDR3: CSVDGGNTDTQYF. The chain combines TRBV29-1 with TRBJ2-3; the D gene TCRdb calls, TRBD2, cannot be checked with no DNA. CDR1 and CDR2 from the germline V gene are SQVTM and ANQGSEA. This CDR3 comprises 13 residues.

The chain joins TRBV7-9 to TRBJ1-1; the TCRdb D gene call, TRBD1, has no DNA to confirm it. Looked up from germline, CDR1 is SEHNR and CDR2 is FQNEAQ (reference sequence). The CDR3 covers 11 residues. The CDR3: CASFGGSEAFF.

The rearrangement links TRBV5-1 to TRBJ2-3; there is no DNA to check the TCRdb D call of TRBD2. CDR3 length equals 18 residues. Looked up from germline, CDR1 is SGHRS and CDR2 is YFSETQ. The CDR3 protein is CASSLLPLIPYQGDTQYF.

V gene TRBV29-1 combines with J gene TRBJ1-4. Germline CDR1 reads SQVTM; CDR2 reads ANQGSEA. The CDR3 sequence is 12 residues long. The CDR3 region is CSVAYGNEKLFF.

The CDR3 here is CASSLVTPLGNEQFF. The V gene is TRBV7-9, the J gene TRBJ2-1. The germline gives CDR1 SEHNR, CDR2 FQNEAQ (reference sequence). The CDR3 length is 15 residues.

The chain recombines TRBV4-3 with TRBJ2-5; the TCRdb D gene call, TRBD1, has no DNA to confirm it. The CDR3 extends over 17 amino acids. Per the germline V gene, CDR1 is LGHNA and CDR2 is YSLEER. CDR3 sequence: CASSLRGTTLHQETQYF.

This chain joins TRBV27 and TRBJ2-1; TCRdb proposes TRBD2, but this gene call is untestable without DNA. The CDR3 contains 16 residues. Looked up from germline, CDR1 is MNHEY and CDR2 is SMNVEV (reference sequence). CDR3 residues: CASSFGAGGLWNEQFF.

J is TRBJ2-5 and V is TRBV28; TCRdb returns TRBD1, unconfirmable since there is no DNA. The CDR3 runs to 12 residues. Germline CDR1 reads MDHEN; CDR2 reads SYDVKM. CDR3 residues: CASSPGQETQYF.

This rearrangement joins TRBV11-2 to TRBJ2-1. The germline gives CDR1 SGHAT, CDR2 FQNNGV. The CDR3 has 11 amino acids. CDR3 region: CASRIDNEQFF.

This sequence joins TRBV27 and TRBJ2-3; TCRdb's D call, TRBD2, is unchecked because there is no DNA. CDR3 size: 16 residues. CDR1 and CDR2 from the germline V gene are MNHEY and SMNVEV (reference sequence). The chain's CDR3 is CASSLILAGGTDTQYF.

The chain combines TRBV12-3 or TRBV12-4 with TRBJ2-3; without DNA, the TCRdb call of TRBD2 cannot be checked. The CDR3 has 12 residues. The CDR3 is CASRGPTDTQYF.